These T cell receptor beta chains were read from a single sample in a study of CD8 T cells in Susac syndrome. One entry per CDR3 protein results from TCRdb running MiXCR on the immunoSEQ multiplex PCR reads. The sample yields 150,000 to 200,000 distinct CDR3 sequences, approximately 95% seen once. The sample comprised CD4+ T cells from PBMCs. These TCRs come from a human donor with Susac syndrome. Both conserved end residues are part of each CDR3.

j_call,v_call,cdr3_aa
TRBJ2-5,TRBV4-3,CASSQDTATEQETQYF
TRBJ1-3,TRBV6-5,CASLGTVSGNTIYF
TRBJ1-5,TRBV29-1,CSVEVQGGPPQHF
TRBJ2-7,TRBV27,CASSRQGREQYF
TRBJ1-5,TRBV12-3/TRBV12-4,CASSKDLYSNQPQHF
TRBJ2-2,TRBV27,CASMYNAGELFF
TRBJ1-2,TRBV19,CASSIQVGNYGYTF
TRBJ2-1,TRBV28,CASSPADRYNEQFF
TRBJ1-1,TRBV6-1,CASWTGINTEAFF
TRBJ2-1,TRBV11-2,CASSLAWQRYNEQFF
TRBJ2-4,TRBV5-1,CASSSSGDIQYF
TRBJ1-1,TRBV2,CASGLRGTEAFF
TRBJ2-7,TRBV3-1,CASSRRRDYYEQYF
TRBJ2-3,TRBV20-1,CSGGAAGGAGVRTDTQYF
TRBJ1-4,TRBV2,CASRRQPNEKLFF
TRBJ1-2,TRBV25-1,CASSAPAGQGYGYTF
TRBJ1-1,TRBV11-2,CASSPQGGVTEAFF
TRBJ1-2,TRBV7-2,CASSLPGGVGYTF
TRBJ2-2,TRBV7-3,CASSLTTGVTGELFF
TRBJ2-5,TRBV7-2,CASSLGLAGTKETQYF
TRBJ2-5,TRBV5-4,CASHPGAPAGWNQETQYF
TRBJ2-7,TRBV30,CAFRGWGRSYEQYF
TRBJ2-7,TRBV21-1,CASTLDMPASSYEQYF
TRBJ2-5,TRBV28,CASSESGTVQETQYF
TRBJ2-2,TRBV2,CASRAPTRELFF
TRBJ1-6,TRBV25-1,CASKGPNSPLHF